The T cell receptor beta chain under discussion was sequenced for a study of early T cells in non-severe SARS-CoV-2 infection. Study as a whole: Bulk RNA from unsorted whole blood was sequenced; chains were unpaired. Overall study findings and caveats: Reliance on VDJdb matching favored anti-spike CD8 responses; private and CD4 specificities were missed.

The table lists this clonotype with many counts. What it binds is unknown. CDR1 and CDR2 (germline): SEHNR, FQNEAQ (reference sequence). Deletions cut 5 bases from V and 5 bases from J, with 21 bases between. The CDR3 is 16 residues long. Unique molecular identifiers were added to individual cDNA molecules. TCRdb itself ran the 5' RACE reads through MiXCR, one entry per CDR3 protein. There are 70,000 to 95,000 distinct CDR3 sequences in the sample; 16% occur only once, and approximately 2.9% lies in the top ten. V is TRBV7-9 and J is TRBJ1-1, with D uncertain. The clonotype originates from an adult who was a healthcare worker with PCR-confirmed SARS-CoV-2 infection or an uninfected control (not recorded which). Sequencing input: whole blood. CDR3 in amino acids: CASSPQTPMIQTEAFF. The CDR3 nucleotides are TGTGCCAGCAGCCCCCAAACCCCAATGATCCAGACTGAAGCTTTCTTT. Together with reference TRBV7-9 and TRBJ1-1, the CDR3 gives the full variable domain: DTGVSQNPRHKITKRGQNVTFRCDPISEHNRLYWYRQTLGQGPEFLTYFQNEAQLEKSRLLSDRFSAERPKGSFSTLEIQRTEQGDSAMYLCASSPQTPMIQTEAFFGQGTRLTVV.